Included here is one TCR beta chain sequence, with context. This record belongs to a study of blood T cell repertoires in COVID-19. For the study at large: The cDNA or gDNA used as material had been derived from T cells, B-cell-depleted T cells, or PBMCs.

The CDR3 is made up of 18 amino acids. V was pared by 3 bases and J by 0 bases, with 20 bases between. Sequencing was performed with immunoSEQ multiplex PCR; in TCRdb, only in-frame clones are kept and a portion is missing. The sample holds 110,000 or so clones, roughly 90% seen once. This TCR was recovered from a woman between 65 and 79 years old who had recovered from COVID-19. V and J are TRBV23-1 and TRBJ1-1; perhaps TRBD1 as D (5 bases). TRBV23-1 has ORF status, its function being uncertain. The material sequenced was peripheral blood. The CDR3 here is CASSQGGGDSHMNTEAFF. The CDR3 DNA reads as TGCGCCAGCAGTCAGGGGGGAGGCGACAGTCATATGAACACTGAAGCTTTCTTT.